This T cell receptor (beta chain) was obtained from a study of cytomegalovirus exposure and HLA in healthy donors. V was pared by 5 bases and J by 0 bases, with 14 bases between. CDR1 and CDR2 (germline): SEHNR, FQNEAQ (reference sequence). The CDR3 is made up of 16 amino acids. With 60 Vbeta and 13 Jbeta primers, the PCR was carried out. The assay was immunoSEQ multiplex PCR, and TCRdb's table has in-frame clones only and misses some. The sample consists of some 150,000 clones, around a tenth of them appearing once. This clone turned up a few times. The TCR comes from a male donor in good health and CMV-seronegative. The chain joins TRBV7-9 to TRBJ2-4, with D perhaps TRBD2 (5 bases). The sample comprised PBMCs. The CDR3 is CASSLGLTLAKNIQYF. The CDR3 DNA follows: TGTGCCAGCAGCCTCGGACTTACTTTAGCCAAAAACATTCAGTACTTC. The full variable domain, its missing parts supplied by reference TRBV7-9 and TRBJ2-4, is DTGVSQNPRHKITKRGQNVTFRCDPISEHNRLYWYRQTLGQGPEFLTYFQNEAQLEKSRLLSDRFSAERPKGSFSTLEIQRTEQGDSAMYLCASSLGLTLAKNIQYFGAGTRLSVL.